Each of the 19 T cell receptor beta chains below was sequenced from the same sample in a study of T cell repertoires in cytomegalovirus infection. For these TCRs, the target antigens are not known. TCRdb analysed the reads with MiXCR anew, one entry per CDR3 protein. The sample shows around 540,000 distinct CDR3 sequences, around 30% of them seen only once. The sequenced sample was cultured PBMCs, obtained from culture after CMV antigen stimulation. These receptor sequences come from a human donor in good health (CMV status not recorded). Some clones in this sample may be carry-over from other donors' samples.

This chain joins TRBV11-2 and TRBJ2-1; possibly TRBD2 for D (6 bases). The CDR3 is 14 residues long. V was clipped by 8 bases and J by 6 bases, with 17 bases between them. Germline CDR1 reads SGHAT; CDR2 reads FQNNGV. The CDR3 region is CASRPRRRGNEQFF. The CDR3 coding sequence is TGTGCCAGCCGCCCGAGGCGGCGGGGCAATGAGCAGTTCTTC. The full variable domain, rest sourced from reference TRBV11-2 and TRBJ2-1, is EAGVAQSPRYKIIEKRQSVAFWCNPISGHATLYWYQQILGQGPKLLIQFQNNGVVDDSQLPKDRFSAERLKGVDSTLKIQPAKLEDSAVYLCASRPRRRGNEQFFGPGTRLTVL.

This clonotype was detected a few times. This chain uses TRBV9 with TRBJ2-1; 8 nucleotides agree with TRBD2. Germline V lookup: CDR1 SGDLS, CDR2 YYNGEE. The trim removed 4 bases at V and 0 bases at J, leaving 9 bases unmatched. This CDR3 spans 17 amino acids. The CDR3 DNA follows: TGTGCCAGCAGCCCTGAACTAGCGGCTTACTCCTACAATGAGCAGTTCTTC. Translation gives CASSPELAAYSYNEQFF.

The chain combines TRBV6-2 or TRBV6-3 with TRBJ2-7, with D perhaps assigned TRBD1 or TRBD2 (7 bases each). The germline CDR1 and CDR2 sequences are MNHEY and SVGEGT. The CDR3 runs 15 residues. V lost 1 base to trimming and J lost 2 bases, with 12 bases between them. The CDR3 spells CASSYYRGLPYEQYV. The CDR3 bases are TGTGCCAGCAGTTACTACAGGGGACTACCCTACGAGCAGTACGTC.

This clonotype was found many times. J is TRBJ2-7 and V is TRBV7-2, with D perhaps matching TRBD1 or TRBD2 (5 bases each). Between the trimmed V and J ends, which lost 3 bases and 0 bases, there was a span of 15 bases. CDR1 and CDR2 (germline): SGHTA, FQGNSA. The CDR3 runs to 16 residues. The CDR3 DNA follows: TGTGCCAGCAGCTTGGGGGTCGGAGGCGCCTCCTACGAGCAGTACTTC. It yields the protein CASSLGVGGASYEQYF. The variable domain in full, completed from reference TRBV7-2 and TRBJ2-7, reads GAGVSQSPSNKVTEKGKDVELRCDPISGHTALYWYRQSLGQGLEFLIYFQGNSAPDKSGLPSDRFSAERTGGSVSTLTIQRTQQEDSAVYLCASSLGVGGASYEQYFGPGTRLTVT.

A few counts support this clonotype. The rearrangement links TRBV6-6 to TRBJ2-1; D not certain. The V gene's germline CDR1 is MNHNY and CDR2 SVGAGI (reference sequence). This CDR3 comprises 14 residues. With 6 bases removed from V and 4 bases from J, the gap between germline ends came to 13 bases. The CDR3 protein is CASSQPRFYNEQFF. For the CDR3, the DNA is TGTGCCAGCAGCCAACCCAGGTTTTACAATGAGCAGTTCTTC.

Only a few counts were recorded for this clonotype. The chain uses TRBV6-6 and TRBJ2-3; 7 bases line up with TRBD2. The CDR3 is made up of 14 amino acids. From germline, CDR1 is MNHNY and CDR2 SVGAGI (reference sequence). With 8 bases clipped from V and 3 bases from J, the junction kept 8 bases outside the gene matches. CDR3 in amino acids: CASGSGGRTDTQYF. For the CDR3, the DNA is TGTGCCAGCGGATCGGGAGGTCGTACAGATACGCAGTATTTT.

The V call is TRBV7-8, the J call TRBJ1-1; 10 positions agree with TRBD1. The CDR3 is 16 amino acids. Germline-derived CDR1 and CDR2 are SGHVS and FQNEAQ. Losses at the gene ends were 5 bases for V and 1 base for J; bases not matched to a gene: 7. CDR3 coding DNA: TGTGCCAGCAGCGCCGGGACAGGGGCTTCGAACACTGAAGCTTTCTTT. This sequence encodes CASSAGTGASNTEAFF.

The chain employs TRBV6-8 and TRBJ2-7; TRBD1 matches at 7 bases. The V gene end was trimmed by 5 bases and the J gene end by 7 bases; junction bases not matched to a gene: 8. Germline CDR1 is MNHGY and CDR2 is SAAAGT. The CDR3 runs 13 residues. CDR3 region: CASSRQGSGEQYV. CDR3 DNA sequence: TGTGCCAGCAGTCGACAGGGTTCGGGAGAGCAGTACGTC.

This clonotype appeared a few times. The DNA for the CDR3 is TGTGCCAGCAGCTTAGGGGGGACGAGGGCTGAAGCTTTCTTT. This gives the protein CASSLGGTRAEAFF. The chain employs TRBV7-9 and TRBJ1-1; perhaps TRBD1 as D (5 bases). Trimming cost V 1 base and J 6 bases, with 12 bases left between them. The CDR3 is 14 amino acids. Germline V gives CDR1 SEHNR, CDR2 FQNEAQ (reference sequence).

The J gene is TRBJ2-2, the V gene TRBV5-1; perhaps TRBD1 as D (6 bases). V lost 4 bases to trimming and J lost 0 bases, with 7 bases between them. Germline lookup yields CDR1 SGHRS and CDR2 YFSETQ. This CDR3 is 14 amino acids long. The CDR3 region is CASSGTPNTGELFF. CDR3 bases: TGCGCCAGCAGCGGGACACCGAACACCGGGGAGCTGTTTTTT.

The chain employs TRBV12-3 or TRBV12-4 and TRBJ2-1; D is uncertain. Trimming shortened V by 9 bases and J by 9 bases, and 24 bases separated the two germline ends. The CDR3 has 15 residues. The CDR3 DNA follows: TGTGCCAGTACCCCCCGCAGAGGCTACACCCCTGAGCAGTTCTTC. It is translated as CASTPRRGYTPEQFF.

This chain connects TRBV11-2 to TRBJ2-4; the D gene could be TRBD1 or TRBD2 (5 bases each). Germline assignment: CDR1 SGHAT and CDR2 FQNNGV. The CDR3 extends over 11 amino acids. V lost 6 bases, J lost 16 bases, and 16 bases lay in between. The CDR3 sequence is CASSTAGTTYF. The CDR3 bases are TGTGCCAGCAGTACCGCCGGGACCACATACTTC.

The chain combines TRBV19 with TRBJ2-7; 10 nucleotides agree with TRBD2. Trimming at V came to 3 bases and at J to 0 bases, leaving 2 bases not matched to a gene. The CDR3 is 15 amino acids. Germline CDR1 LNHDA, CDR2 SQIVND (reference sequence). The CDR3 loop reads CASSMSSGSSYEQYF. The CDR3 DNA follows: TGTGCCAGTAGTATGTCTAGCGGGAGCTCCTACGAGCAGTACTTC.

The chain has TRBV7-2 and TRBJ1-2; D gene uncertain. Trimming removed 5 bases at V and 7 bases at J, with 14 bases between. Germline V lookup: CDR1 SGHTA, CDR2 FQGNSA. CDR3 length: 13 amino acids. As DNA, the CDR3 is TGTGCCAGCAGCACGACCAGTTCGGGTGGCTACACCTTC. This codes for CASSTTSSGGYTF.

The chain recombines TRBV7-2 with TRBJ2-7, with D perhaps assigned TRBD1 or TRBD2 (5 bases each). The germline V gene has CDR1 SGHTA and CDR2 FQGNSA. The CDR3 runs to 15 residues. V was clipped by 7 bases and J by 0 bases, with 16 bases between them. The CDR3: CASTTREGSSYEQYF. The DNA for the CDR3 is TGTGCCAGCACCACCCGAGAGGGGAGCTCCTACGAGCAGTACTTC.

There are a few counts of this clonotype. The chain uses TRBV12-3 or TRBV12-4 and TRBJ2-1; D ambiguous. The ends were cut back, 3 bases at V and 6 bases at J, with 9 bases in the middle. This CDR3 has 13 residues. Here the CDR3 DNA reads TGTGCCAGCAGTTTTAGGGCCCTCAATGAGCAGTTCTTC. As protein: CASSFRALNEQFF.

This chain connects TRBV20-1 to TRBJ1-2, with D maybe TRBD1 (6 bases). Trimming removed 3 bases from V and 1 base from J, with 12 bases in between. Looked up from germline, CDR1 is DFQATT and CDR2 is SNEGSKA (reference sequence). The CDR3 loop spans 14 amino acids. The chain's CDR3 is CSASRTANNYGYTF. The DNA for the CDR3 is TGCAGTGCTAGTAGGACAGCTAATAACTATGGCTACACCTTC.

This clonotype was counted many times. This chain links TRBV7-2 with TRBJ2-3, with a tentative D call TRBD2 (5 bases). Trimming shortened V by 5 bases and J by 6 bases, and 12 bases separated the two germline ends. CDR1 is SGHTA, CDR2 FQGNSA, per germline. The CDR3 extends over 13 amino acids. CDR3 nucleotide sequence: TGTGCCAGCAGCCCCTACACGGGGGATACGCAGTATTTT. This gives the protein CASSPYTGDTQYF.

This clonotype was recorded many times. The chain has TRBV7-8 and TRBJ2-1; 10 bases are shared with TRBD2. V was clipped by 5 bases and J by 6 bases; unmatched bases: 10. There are 16 residues in the CDR3. Per germline, CDR1 SGHVS and CDR2 FQNEAQ. The chain's CDR3 is CASSPQSGRAFNEQFF. CDR3 nucleotides: TGTGCCAGCAGCCCACAAAGCGGGAGGGCCTTCAATGAGCAGTTCTTC.